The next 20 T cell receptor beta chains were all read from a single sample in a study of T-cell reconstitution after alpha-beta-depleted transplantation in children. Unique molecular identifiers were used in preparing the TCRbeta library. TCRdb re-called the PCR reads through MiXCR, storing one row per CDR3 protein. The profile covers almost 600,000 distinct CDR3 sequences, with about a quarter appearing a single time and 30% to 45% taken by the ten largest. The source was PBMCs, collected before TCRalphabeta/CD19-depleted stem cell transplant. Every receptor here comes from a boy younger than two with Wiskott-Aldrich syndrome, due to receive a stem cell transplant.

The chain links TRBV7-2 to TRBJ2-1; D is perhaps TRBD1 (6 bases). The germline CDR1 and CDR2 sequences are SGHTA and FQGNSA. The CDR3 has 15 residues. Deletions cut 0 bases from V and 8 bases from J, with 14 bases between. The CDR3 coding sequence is TGTGCCAGCAGCTTAGCATCAGGGGTGGAATATGAGCAGTTCTTC. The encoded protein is CASSLASGVEYEQFF.

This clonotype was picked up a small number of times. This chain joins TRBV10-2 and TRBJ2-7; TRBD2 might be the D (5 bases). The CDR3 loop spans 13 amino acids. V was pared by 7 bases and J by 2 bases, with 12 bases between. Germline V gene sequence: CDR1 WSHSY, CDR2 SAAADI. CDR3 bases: TGCGCCAGCACGATAGGGAGAGCCTACGAGCAGTACTTC. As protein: CASTIGRAYEQYF.

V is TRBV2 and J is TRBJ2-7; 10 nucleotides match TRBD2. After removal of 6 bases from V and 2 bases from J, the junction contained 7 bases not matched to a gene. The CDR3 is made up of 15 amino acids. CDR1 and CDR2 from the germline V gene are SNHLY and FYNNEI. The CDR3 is CASRVGTSETYEQYF. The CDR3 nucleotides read TGTGCCAGCAGGGTAGGGACTAGCGAGACCTACGAGCAGTACTTC. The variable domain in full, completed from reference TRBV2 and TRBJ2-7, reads EPEVTQTPSHQVTQMGQEVILRCVPISNHLYFYWYRQILGQKVEFLVSFYNNEISEKSEIFDDQFSVERPDGSNFTLKIRSTKLEDSAMYFCASRVGTSETYEQYFGPGTRLTVT.

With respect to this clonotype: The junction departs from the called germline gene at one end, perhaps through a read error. The DNA for the CDR3 is TGTGCCAGCAGCTTGTCCATCTCTGGGGCCTACGTCCTGACTTTC. Its translation is CASSLSISGAYVLTF. This rearrangement joins TRBV5-5 to TRBJ2-6; maybe TRBD1 (5 bases). The CDR3 consists of 15 residues. CDR1 is SGHKS, CDR2 YYEKEE, per germline (reference sequence).

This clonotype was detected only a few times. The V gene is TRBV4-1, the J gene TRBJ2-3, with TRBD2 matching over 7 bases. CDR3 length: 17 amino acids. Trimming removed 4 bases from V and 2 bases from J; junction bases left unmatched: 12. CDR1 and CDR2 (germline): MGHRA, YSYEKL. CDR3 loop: CASSPVISRENTDTQYF. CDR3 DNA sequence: TGCGCCAGCAGCCCAGTTATATCGCGGGAGAACACAGATACGCAGTATTTT.

CDR3: CASSPLQGITHNEQFF. CDR3 nucleotides: TGTGCCAGCAGCCCACTCCAGGGTATTACACACAATGAGCAGTTCTTC. The gene calls are TRBV7-2 and TRBJ2-1, with D perhaps matching TRBD1 (5 bases). The CDR3 length is 16 residues. Looked up from germline, CDR1 is SGHTA and CDR2 is FQGNSA. Trimming pared 5 bases from V and 5 bases from J, leaving 19 bases between.

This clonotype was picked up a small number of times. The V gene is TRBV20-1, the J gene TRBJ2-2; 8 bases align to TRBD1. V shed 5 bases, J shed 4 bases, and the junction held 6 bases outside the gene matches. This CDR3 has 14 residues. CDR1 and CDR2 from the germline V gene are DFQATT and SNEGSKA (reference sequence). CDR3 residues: CSASQGARTGELFF. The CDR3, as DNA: TGCAGTGCTTCTCAGGGGGCGCGCACCGGGGAGCTGTTTTTT.

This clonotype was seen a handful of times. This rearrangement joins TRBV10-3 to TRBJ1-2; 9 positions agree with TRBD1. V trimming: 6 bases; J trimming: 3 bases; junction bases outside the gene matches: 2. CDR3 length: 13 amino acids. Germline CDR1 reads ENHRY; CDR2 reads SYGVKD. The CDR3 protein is CAIRGQGDYGYTF. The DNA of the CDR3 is TGTGCCATCAGGGGACAGGGTGACTATGGCTACACCTTC.

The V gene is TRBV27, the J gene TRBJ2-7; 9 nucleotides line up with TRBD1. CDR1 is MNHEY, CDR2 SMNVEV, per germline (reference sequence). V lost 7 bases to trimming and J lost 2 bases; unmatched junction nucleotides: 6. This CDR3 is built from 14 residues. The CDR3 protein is CASTPGTGTYEQYF. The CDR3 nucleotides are TGTGCCAGCACACCCGGGACAGGGACCTACGAGCAGTACTTC.

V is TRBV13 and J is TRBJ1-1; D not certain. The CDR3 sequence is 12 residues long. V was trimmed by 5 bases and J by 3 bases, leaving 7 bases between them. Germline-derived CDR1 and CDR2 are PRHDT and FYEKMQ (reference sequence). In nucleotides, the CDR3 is TGTGCCAGCAGCCGACCGGACACTGAAGCTTTCTTT. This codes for CASSRPDTEAFF.

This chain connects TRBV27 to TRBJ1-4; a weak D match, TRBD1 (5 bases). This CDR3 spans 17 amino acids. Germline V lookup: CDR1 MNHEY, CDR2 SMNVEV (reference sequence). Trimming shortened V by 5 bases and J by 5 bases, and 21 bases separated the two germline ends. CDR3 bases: TGTGCCAGCAGTCCCCTTCGCACACCGGGGGGAAATGAAAAACTGTTTTTT. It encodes CASSPLRTPGGNEKLFF.

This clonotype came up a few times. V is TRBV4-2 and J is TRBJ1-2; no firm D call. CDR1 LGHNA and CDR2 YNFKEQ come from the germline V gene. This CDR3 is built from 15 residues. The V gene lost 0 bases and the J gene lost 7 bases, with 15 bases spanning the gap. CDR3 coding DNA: TGTGCCAGCAGCCAAGATTCCCGAGGGTCGGGTGGCTACACCTTC. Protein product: CASSQDSRGSGGYTF.

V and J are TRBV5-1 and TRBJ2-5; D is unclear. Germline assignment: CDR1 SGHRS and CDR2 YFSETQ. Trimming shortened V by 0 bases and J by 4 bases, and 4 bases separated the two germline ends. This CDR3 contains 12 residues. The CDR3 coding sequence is TGCGCCAGCAGCTTGGAGCCAGAGACCCAGTACTTC. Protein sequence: CASSLEPETQYF. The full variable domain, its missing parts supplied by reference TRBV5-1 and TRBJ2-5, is KAGVTQTPRYLIKTRGQQVTLSCSPISGHRSVSWYQQTPGQGLQFLFEYFSETQRNKGNFPGRFSGRQFSNSRSEMNVSTLELGDSALYLCASSLEPETQYFGPGTRLLVL.

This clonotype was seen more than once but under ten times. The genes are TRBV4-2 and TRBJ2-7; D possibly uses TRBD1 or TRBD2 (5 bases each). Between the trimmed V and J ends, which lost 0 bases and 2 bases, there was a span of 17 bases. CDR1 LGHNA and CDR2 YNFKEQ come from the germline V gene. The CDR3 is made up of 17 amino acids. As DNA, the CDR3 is TGTGCCAGCAGCCAAGATAATTATGGGACCCCCCCCTACGAGCAGTACTTC. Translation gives CASSQDNYGTPPYEQYF.

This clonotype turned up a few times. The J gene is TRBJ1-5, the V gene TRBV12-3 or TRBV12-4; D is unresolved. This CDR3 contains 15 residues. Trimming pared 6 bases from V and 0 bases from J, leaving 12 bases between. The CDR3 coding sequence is TGTGCCAGCAGACCCCAGAGCGGTAGCAATCAGCCCCAGCATTTT. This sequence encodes CASRPQSGSNQPQHF.

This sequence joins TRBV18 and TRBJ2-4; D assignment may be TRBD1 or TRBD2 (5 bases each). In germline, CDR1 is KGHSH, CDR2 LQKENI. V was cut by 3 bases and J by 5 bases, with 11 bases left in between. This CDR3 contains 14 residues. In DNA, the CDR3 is TGTGCCAGCTCACCGTCCCGGGACCAAAACATTCAGTACTTC. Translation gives CASSPSRDQNIQYF.

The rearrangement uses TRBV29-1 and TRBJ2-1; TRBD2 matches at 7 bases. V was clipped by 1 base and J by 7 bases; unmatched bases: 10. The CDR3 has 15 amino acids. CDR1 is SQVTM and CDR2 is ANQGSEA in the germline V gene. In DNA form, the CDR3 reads TGCAGCGTTGAAGTTGGGGGAGTCGGGGGGAATGAGCAGTTCTTC. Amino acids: CSVEVGGVGGNEQFF.

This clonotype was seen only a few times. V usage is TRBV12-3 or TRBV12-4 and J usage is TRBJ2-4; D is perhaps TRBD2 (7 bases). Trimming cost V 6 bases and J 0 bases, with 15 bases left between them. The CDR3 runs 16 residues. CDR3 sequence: CASRGGVGVAKNIQYF. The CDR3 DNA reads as TGTGCCAGCAGAGGGGGGGTTGGGGTAGCCAAAAACATTCAGTACTTC.

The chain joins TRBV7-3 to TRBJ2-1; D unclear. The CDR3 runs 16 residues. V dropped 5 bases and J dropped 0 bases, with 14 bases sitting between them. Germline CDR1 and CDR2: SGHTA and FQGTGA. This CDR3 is CASSPRSQSSYNEQFF. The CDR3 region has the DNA TGTGCCAGCAGCCCCCGGTCCCAGAGCTCCTACAATGAGCAGTTCTTC. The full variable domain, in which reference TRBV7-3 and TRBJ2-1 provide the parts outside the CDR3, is GAGVSQTPSNKVTEKGKYVELRCDPISGHTALYWYRQSLGQGPEFLIYFQGTGAADDSGLPNDRFFAVRPEGSVSTLKIQRTERGDSAVYLCASSPRSQSSYNEQFFGPGTRLTVL.

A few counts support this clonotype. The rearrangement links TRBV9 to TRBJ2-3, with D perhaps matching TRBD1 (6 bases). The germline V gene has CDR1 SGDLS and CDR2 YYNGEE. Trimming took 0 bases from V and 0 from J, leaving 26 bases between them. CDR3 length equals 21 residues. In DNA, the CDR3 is TGTGCCAGCAGCGTAGGAATAGGGACACTAAGTCCGGCGTTTAGCACAGATACGCAGTATTTT. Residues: CASSVGIGTLSPAFSTDTQYF.